Sequencing of this T cell receptor (beta chain) was carried out in a study of technical replicates of blood from a handful of donors. Produced via immunoSEQ multiplex PCR; TCRdb's table is partial and in-frame only. Of about 59,000 clones listed, just under 90% are singletons. The ends were cut back, 4 bases at V and 0 bases at J, with 17 bases in the middle. There are 17 residues in the CDR3. Germline values: CDR1 MGHRA, CDR2 YSYEKL. J is TRBJ2-3 and V is TRBV4-1, with D possibly matching TRBD1 (5 bases). The sequencing input was PBMCs. This clonotype originated in a human donor in good health. Some clones in this sample may be carry-over from other donors' samples. The CDR3 loop reads CASSLNGAAPSTDTQYF. Written as DNA, the CDR3 is TGCGCCAGCAGCCTGAATGGGGCGGCGCCCAGCACAGATACGCAGTATTTT.